One and the same sample provided the 32 T cell receptor beta chains below, sequenced in a study of T-cell memory formation after mild COVID-19. TCRdb re-analysed the 5' RACE reads in MiXCR, keeping a single row per CDR3 protein. There are 290,000 or so distinct CDR3 sequences in the sample; approximately 19% occur only once, and around 21% lies in the top ten. Sequencing was done on a sample of PBMCs or a T cell subset sorted from them (not recorded which). These receptors came from a young man who had mild COVID-19 (a few samples of this study predate the infection). Cell type and time point are not known.

The table lists this clonotype with a count of one. The chain joins TRBV2 to TRBJ2-2; possibly TRBD1 for D (7 bases). The germline V and J ends were trimmed by 4 bases and 4 bases, with 16 bases remaining between them. The V gene's germline CDR1 is SNHLY and CDR2 FYNNEI. The CDR3 is 16 residues long. In DNA, the CDR3 is TGTGCCAGCAGTGGCTGGCAGGGGGGTATCACCGGGGAGCTGTTTTTT. It specifies CASSGWQGGITGELFF.

The sample holds a few counts of this clonotype. The V call is TRBV4-2, the J call TRBJ2-1; TRBD2 might be the D (5 bases). CDR3 size: 14 residues. Trimming took 4 bases from V and 2 from J, leaving 9 bases between them. CDR1 is LGHNA and CDR2 is YNFKEQ in the germline V gene. The CDR3 DNA is TGTGCCAGCAGCCCCCCCGGGGCCTACAATGAGCAGTTCTTC. This sequence encodes CASSPPGAYNEQFF.

The chain couples TRBV12-3 or TRBV12-4 to TRBJ2-2; unclear D gene. Trimming cost V 6 bases and J 7 bases, with 15 bases left between them. The CDR3 is 14 residues long. The CDR3, as DNA: TGTGCCAGCAGCCGCCCTGGCTCTCTCGGGGAGCTGTTTTTT. Translating it yields CASSRPGSLGELFF.

The chain couples TRBV12-3 or TRBV12-4 to TRBJ1-1, with no clear D. This CDR3 region has 15 residues. The germline V and J ends were trimmed by 7 bases and 0 bases, with 15 bases remaining between them. The CDR3 protein is CASNLGFSMNTEAFF. DNA of the CDR3: TGTGCCAGCAACCTGGGGTTTTCGATGAACACTGAAGCTTTCTTT.

This clonotype was observed a handful of times. The rearrangement joins TRBV20-1 to TRBJ2-1, with 9 bases matching TRBD1. Germline V lookup: CDR1 DFQATT, CDR2 SNEGSKA (reference sequence). The CDR3 covers 16 residues. With V trimmed by 6 bases and J by 3 bases, 12 bases remained unmatched. CDR3 in amino acids: CSAALTGGYVYNEQFF. The DNA for the CDR3 is TGCAGTGCCGCGTTGACAGGGGGTTATGTCTACAATGAGCAGTTCTTC.

This chain links TRBV15 with TRBJ2-3; TRBD1 matches 8 bases. With 4 bases clipped from V and 6 bases from J, the junction kept 12 bases outside the gene matches. CDR3 length equals 16 residues. Germline V CDR1 and CDR2: LNHNV, YYDKDF (reference sequence). The CDR3 protein is CATSTLQGARPDTQYF. The CDR3 DNA sequence: TGTGCCACCAGCACACTGCAGGGGGCAAGGCCCGATACGCAGTATTTT.

This clonotype was recorded a few times. The chain couples TRBV4-3 to TRBJ1-5; D may be TRBD1 (6 bases). Germline V gene sequence: CDR1 LGHNA, CDR2 YSLEER. V was clipped by 3 bases and J by 4 bases, with 25 bases between them. There are 19 residues in the CDR3. CDR3 region: CASSQGTGHKTSRNQPQHF. CDR3 bases: TGCGCCAGCAGCCAGGGCACGGGACACAAGACCTCGAGAAATCAGCCCCAGCATTTT.

This clonotype was observed a few times. The genes are TRBV20-1 and TRBJ2-5, with D unclear. The ends were cut back, 7 bases at V and 4 bases at J, with 10 bases in the middle. The CDR3 is 11 residues long. Germline loops: CDR1 DFQATT, CDR2 SNEGSKA (reference sequence). CDR3 bases: TGCAGTGGGGGAAGTTTAGAGACCCAGTACTTC. It yields the protein CSGGSLETQYF.

The chain has TRBV20-1 and TRBJ1-1, with D uncertain. Germline V gene lookup returns CDR1 DFQATT and CDR2 SNEGSKA (reference sequence). V was cut by 3 bases and J by 3 bases, with 8 bases left in between. The CDR3 has 12 amino acids. CDR3 sequence (DNA): TGCAGTGCTAGCGTCAGCTACACTGAAGCTTTCTTT. Amino acids: CSASVSYTEAFF.

This clonotype was seen a few times. CDR3 in DNA: TGTGCCAGCAGCTTAGTGGGCCAGGGTGGGTACGAGCAGTACGTC. Amino acids: CASSLVGQGGYEQYV. The V and J genes are TRBV7-2 and TRBJ2-7; tentatively, D is TRBD1 (5 bases). From germline, CDR1 is SGHTA and CDR2 FQGNSA. V was cut by 1 base and J by 4 bases, with 14 bases left in between. The CDR3 contains 15 residues.

The gene calls are TRBV29-1 and TRBJ1-4; 7 bases align to TRBD1. Germline trimming cut 0 bases from V and 4 bases from J; bases unmatched to any gene: 5. The CDR3 totals 15 residues. The germline CDR1 and CDR2 sequences are SQVTM and ANQGSEA. CDR3 DNA: TGCAGCGTTGAAGACCCGGGACAGAGTAATGAAAAACTGTTTTTT. Amino acids: CSVEDPGQSNEKLFF.

This clonotype was recorded at least ten times. The rearrangement links TRBV5-6 to TRBJ1-5; TRBD1 matches 7 bases. Trimming at V came to 2 bases and at J to 2 bases, leaving 13 bases not matched to a gene. The CDR3 sequence is 18 residues long. In germline, CDR1 is SGHDT, CDR2 YYEEEE. CDR3 residues: CASSLRGEMTGRNQPQHF. DNA for the CDR3: TGTGCCAGCAGCTTACGGGGTGAGATGACAGGGCGCAATCAGCCCCAGCATTTT. Variable domain in full (rest from reference TRBV5-6 and TRBJ1-5): DAGVTQSPTHLIKTRGQQVTLRCSPKSGHDTVSWYQQALGQGPQFIFQYYEEEERQRGNFPDRFSGHQFPNYSSELNVNALLLGDSALYLCASSLRGEMTGRNQPQHFGDGTRLSIL.

The gene calls are TRBV6-5 and TRBJ1-2; D is unresolved. CDR1 is MNHEY and CDR2 is SVGAGI in the germline V gene. Trimming cost V 2 bases and J 0 bases, with 10 bases left between them. The CDR3 has 15 residues. The CDR3 here is CASSYDESANYGYTF. In nucleotides, the CDR3 is TGTGCCAGCAGTTACGATGAATCAGCTAACTATGGCTACACCTTC.

At least ten counts were recorded for this clonotype. The J gene is TRBJ2-3, the V gene TRBV5-1, with 7 bases identical to TRBD1. This CDR3 spans 15 amino acids. With 0 bases clipped from V and 6 bases from J, the junction kept 7 bases outside the gene matches. Germline V CDR1 and CDR2: SGHRS, YFSETQ. The CDR3 nucleotides read TGCGCCAGCAGCTTGGAAGACAGGGTCGGGGATACGCAGTATTTT. The encoded protein is CASSLEDRVGDTQYF.

This clonotype was seen only a few times. V and J are TRBV12-3 or TRBV12-4 and TRBJ1-1, with 8 bases aligning to TRBD1. The CDR3 loop spans 14 amino acids. V shed 4 bases, J shed 5 bases, and the junction held 6 bases outside the gene matches. DNA of the CDR3: TGTGCCAGCAGTTCGCAGGGGGCGGGTACTGAAGCTTTCTTT. As protein: CASSSQGAGTEAFF.

V is TRBV6-5 and J is TRBJ2-3; 15 bases match TRBD2. V was clipped by 6 bases and J by 8 bases; unmatched bases: 6. Per germline, CDR1 MNHEY and CDR2 SVGAGI. The CDR3 has 15 amino acids. CDR3 in amino acids: CASSAGLAGGPTQYF. DNA for the CDR3: TGTGCCAGCAGCGCGGGACTAGCGGGGGGCCCTACGCAGTATTTT.

Only a few counts were recorded for this clonotype. The chain has TRBV20-1 and TRBJ2-1; TRBD2 matches 8 bases. With 6 bases clipped from V and 3 bases from J, the junction kept 22 bases outside the gene matches. This CDR3 has 19 amino acids. Germline CDR1 reads DFQATT; CDR2 reads SNEGSKA (reference sequence). Written as DNA, the CDR3 is TGCAGTGCACCTCCGATAGGGGTCGGATCAGCGGGGGACTACAATGAGCAGTTCTTC. Its protein is CSAPPIGVGSAGDYNEQFF.

This clonotype has just a few counts. V is TRBV24-1 and J is TRBJ2-3, with unresolved D. The CDR3 runs to 14 residues. Germline V gene sequence: CDR1 KGHDR, CDR2 SFDVKD. V lost 2 bases, J lost 0 bases, and 5 bases lay in between. CDR3 region: CATSDSRSTDTQYF. CDR3 sequence (DNA): TGTGCCACCAGTGATTCCAGAAGCACAGATACGCAGTATTTT.

The table lists this clonotype with a few counts. V gene TRBV20-1 combines with J gene TRBJ2-7; D is possibly TRBD1 (5 bases). The CDR3 sequence is 14 residues long. Germline CDR1 reads DFQATT; CDR2 reads SNEGSKA (reference sequence). V lost 3 bases to trimming and J lost 0 bases, with 12 bases between them. The CDR3 DNA sequence: TGCAGTGCTAGGACAGACCGACTCTCCTACGAGCAGTACTTC. The encoded protein is CSARTDRLSYEQYF.

Only a few counts were recorded for this clonotype. V and J are TRBV24-1 and TRBJ2-3; D not certain. The germline V gene has CDR1 KGHDR and CDR2 SFDVKD. V dropped 1 base and J dropped 6 bases, with 16 bases sitting between them. This CDR3 comprises 16 residues. In DNA form, the CDR3 reads TGTGCCACCAGTGATTTAGGAGAAGATGGGTGGGATACGCAGTATTTT. This translates into CATSDLGEDGWDTQYF.

This clonotype was counted only a few times. The rearrangement uses TRBV7-2 and TRBJ2-7; D gene uncertain. CDR3 length equals 13 residues. V was cut by 2 bases and J by 3 bases, with 8 bases left in between. Germline loops: CDR1 SGHTA, CDR2 FQGNSA. CDR3 DNA sequence: TGTGCCAGCAGCTTAAGCCCCTACTACGAGCAGTACGTC. Encoded protein: CASSLSPYYEQYV.

The V and J genes are TRBV4-2 and TRBJ1-2; a possible D gene is TRBD1 (6 bases). V gave up 0 bases and J gave up 5 bases, with 13 bases separating them. The CDR3 is 15 residues long. Germline V CDR1 and CDR2: LGHNA, YNFKEQ. The CDR3 here is CASSQEGNREYGYTF. In nucleotides, the CDR3 is TGTGCCAGCAGCCAAGAAGGGAACAGGGAGTATGGCTACACCTTC.

In its sample, this clonotype was seen a few times. This chain links TRBV6-2 or TRBV6-3 with TRBJ2-5; perhaps D is TRBD1 or TRBD2 (6 bases each). Trimming took 8 bases from V and 3 from J, leaving 16 bases between them. In germline, CDR1 is MNHEY, CDR2 SVGEGT. The CDR3 totals 14 residues. CDR3: CASVPGGGEETQYF. The CDR3 coding sequence is TGTGCCAGCGTCCCCGGGGGCGGAGAAGAGACCCAGTACTTC.

The V call is TRBV7-6, the J call TRBJ2-7; D possibly matches TRBD1 or TRBD2 (7 bases each). Trimming shortened V by 5 bases and J by 5 bases, and 13 bases separated the two germline ends. The CDR3 is 13 residues long. Germline V lookup: CDR1 SGHVS, CDR2 FNYEAQ. In DNA, the CDR3 is TGTGCCAGCAGCCAGGGGGGGCTGGACGAGCAGTACTTC. Protein: CASSQGGLDEQYF.

The chain has TRBV29-1 and TRBJ2-1, with a tentative D call TRBD2 (7 bases). The CDR3 sequence is 14 residues long. The V gene's germline CDR1 is SQVTM and CDR2 ANQGSEA. V was clipped by 6 bases and J by 0 bases, with 12 bases between them. The CDR3: CSVRGGSSYNEQFF. For the CDR3, the DNA is TGCAGCGTAAGGGGGGGGAGCTCCTACAATGAGCAGTTCTTC.

This clonotype was picked up a small number of times. This chain links TRBV7-7 with TRBJ2-1, with no clear D. The germline CDR1 and CDR2 sequences are SSHAT and FNYEAQ (reference sequence). V lost 1 base to trimming and J lost 7 bases, with 8 bases between them. This CDR3 is built from 13 residues. The CDR3 reads CASSLGDPNEQFF. In nucleotides, the CDR3 is TGTGCCAGCAGCTTAGGCGATCCGAATGAGCAGTTCTTC.

The V call is TRBV29-1, the J call TRBJ1-1; 7 bases are a match to TRBD1. Germline V gives CDR1 SQVTM, CDR2 ANQGSEA. The CDR3 spans 12 residues. The junction had 4 bases not matched to a gene; V was cut back by 4 bases and J by 5 bases. CDR3 sequence reads: CSVARTGTEAFF. In nucleotides, the CDR3 is TGCAGCGTTGCTCGGACAGGTACTGAAGCTTTCTTT.

The rearrangement joins TRBV7-9 to TRBJ2-7, with 7 bases fitting TRBD1. The CDR3 contains 14 residues. J lost 2 bases, V lost 5 bases, and 6 bases had no gene match. CDR1 and CDR2 (germline): SEHNR, FQNEAQ (reference sequence). CDR3 sequence: CASSAPGQPYEQYV. CDR3 sequence (DNA): TGTGCCAGCAGCGCTCCGGGACAGCCCTACGAGCAGTACGTC.

CDR3 nucleotide sequence: TGCAGTGCTTCCCACAGGGAGATGACCTACGAGCAGTACTTC. This codes for CSASHREMTYEQYF. The chain combines TRBV20-1 with TRBJ2-7; D might be TRBD1 (6 bases). Germline values: CDR1 DFQATT, CDR2 SNEGSKA (reference sequence). V was pared by 5 bases and J by 2 bases, with 16 bases between. The CDR3 is made up of 14 amino acids.

This clonotype was counted a few times. The rearrangement links TRBV12-3 or TRBV12-4 to TRBJ1-2; D is ambiguous. The CDR3 is 12 residues long. V was cut by 6 bases and J by 8 bases, with 13 bases left in between. CDR3 loop: CASRSLEGGYTF. In nucleotides, the CDR3 is TGTGCCAGCAGAAGTTTAGAAGGAGGCTACACCTTC.

This clonotype was counted between two and nine times. The chain carries TRBV18 and TRBJ2-1, with D tentatively TRBD1 (6 bases). Trimming stripped 6 bases from V and 3 bases from J, with 12 bases between. The length of the CDR3 is 14 residues. Germline lookup yields CDR1 KGHSH and CDR2 LQKENI. CDR3 sequence: CASSIDRSYNEQFF. Here the CDR3 DNA reads TGTGCCAGCTCCATCGACAGGAGCTACAATGAGCAGTTCTTC.

The chain couples TRBV6-2 or TRBV6-3 to TRBJ2-5, with TRBD1 matching over 9 bases. The ends lost 5 bases at V and 7 bases at J; junction bases unmatched: 14. CDR3 length: 16 amino acids. CDR1 is MNHEY and CDR2 is SVGEGT in the germline V gene. Here the CDR3 DNA reads TGTGCCAGCAGTCGCCAGCCTCCGGGACAGGGAGGGACCCAGTACTTC. Translated, it gives CASSRQPPGQGGTQYF.